This T cell receptor (beta chain) derives from a study of CD4 T cells in relation to SARS-CoV-2 and coronaviruses (dated by TCRdb to about 2021). About the full investigation: In the ViraFEST assay, PBMCs were cultured with antigen for nine to ten days, after which TCR beta CDR3s were sequenced to identify clonal expansions specific to the antigen. An HIV-1 Nef peptide pool or a culture without peptide was used as the negative reference condition. Shared crossreactive spike epitopes were mapped to their HLA restriction using patient-derived lymphoblastoid cell lines. At the level of individual TCR clonotypes, the study evaluated whether memory CD4+ T cells crossreact between the spike proteins of SARS-CoV-2 and those of common cold coronaviruses. The Adaptive Biotechnologies TCR-sequencing kit was used to sequence samples from a few pre-COVID donors and the naive versus memory experiments, while other data came from Illumina-based sequencing. A different, Illumina-based TCR-beta assay was used to sequence expansion assays from other donors in the study. The full study reports these points: Crossreactive clones showed significantly weaker SARS-CoV-2-driven expansion than monoreactive clones, consistent with antigenic imprinting. No donor contributed both pre-pandemic and post-infection samples, which limited tracing the source of pre-existing responses. The study was constrained by small numbers of patients and of tested TCRs. Around two thirds of donors had memory CD4+ clonotypes that crossrecognized SARS-CoV-2 and at least one common cold coronavirus spike. Because the crossreactivity analysis focused on spike protein, crossreactivity against other viral proteins was not assessed.

CD4+ T cells from unexposed donors were collected before the COVID-19 pandemic (2011-2018). Following 10 days of culture, the EasySep CD4+ T cell isolation kit was used to isolate CD4+ T cells. Unexposed donor CD4+ T cells were tested for reactivity to SARS-CoV-2 S and N and four common cold coronavirus spike pools, as cell number allowed. Two million PBMCs per well were cultured in IMDM with roughly 5% human AB serum and about 9.2 IU/ml IL-2. Half of the culture medium was replaced with fresh IL-2-containing medium on days 3 and 7. In general, every peptide culture condition was set up in three replicate wells. Leukapheresis product for the unexposed donors was bought commercially. PBMCs were isolated from leukapheresis product or whole blood by Ficoll-Paque PLUS gradient centrifugation. The PBMCs went either fresh into the expansion assay or into cryopreservation at -140 degrees C. The QIAamp Micro DNA Kit was used to extract genomic DNA from the CD4+ T cells.

This clone has more than one count but fewer than ten. Its antigen remains undetermined. No quality values exist for individual bases; no much larger clone is one base distant. As encoded in the germline V gene, CDR1 is KGHSH while CDR2 is LQKENI. The junction carries 16 bases between V and J, which are trimmed by 0 bases and 8 bases respectively. The CDR3, from cysteine to phenylalanine, totals 15 residues. CDR3 DNA is the only sequence kept; it has 45 bases, read in frame from the first base. The library was obtained by the immunoSEQ multiplex PCR assay. Concerning the study's data processing: During preprocessing, nonproductive sequences were removed, as were CDR3s that did not start with C, did not end with F or W, or were shorter than 7 amino acids. Antigen-specific clonotypes were called with the MANAFEST web app on the basis of expansion relative to the reference and to other culture wells. A clone was considered positive if significant expansion relative to the reference culture was observed in 2 of 3 replicate wells at an FDR below 0.05. Positive clones also required significant expansion versus all other tandem wells and an odds ratio above 5. Pairwise Levenshtein distance, computed with the stringdist R package after three terminal residues were trimmed from each end, was used as the measure of CDR3 homology. TCRdb carries this immuneACCESS record with in-frame sequences only. Its versions omit some clonotypes, under half of them owing to an unresolved V gene in the studies checked, with the rest unexplained. V and J calls plus clone size are reproduced from that table; the DNA served to infer D and trimming. This sample has 20,000 to 25,000 clones in its table, and 72% of those were observed once. The biggest ten clones account for about a sixth of the sample.

The sequence was obtained from a human donor in good health. Sequenced: CD4+ T cells from PBMCs, cultured in vitro. The sequence is built from TRBV18 and TRBJ1-2, with the D gene uncertain. CDR3 loop: CASSPPLAGSGGYTF. Read as DNA, the sequence is TGTGCCAGCTCACCACCGTTGGCGGGATCAGGAGGCTACACCTTC.